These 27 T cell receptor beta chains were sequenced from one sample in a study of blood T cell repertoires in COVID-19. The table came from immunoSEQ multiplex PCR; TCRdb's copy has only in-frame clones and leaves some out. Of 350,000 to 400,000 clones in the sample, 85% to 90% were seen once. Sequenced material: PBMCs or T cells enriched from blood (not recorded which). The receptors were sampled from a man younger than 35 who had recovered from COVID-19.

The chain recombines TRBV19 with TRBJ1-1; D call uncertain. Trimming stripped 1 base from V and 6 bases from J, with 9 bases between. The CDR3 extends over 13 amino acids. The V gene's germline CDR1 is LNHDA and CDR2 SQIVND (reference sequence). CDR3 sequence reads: CASSIGASAEAFF. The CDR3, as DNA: TGTGCCAGTAGTATAGGGGCCTCCGCTGAAGCTTTCTTT.

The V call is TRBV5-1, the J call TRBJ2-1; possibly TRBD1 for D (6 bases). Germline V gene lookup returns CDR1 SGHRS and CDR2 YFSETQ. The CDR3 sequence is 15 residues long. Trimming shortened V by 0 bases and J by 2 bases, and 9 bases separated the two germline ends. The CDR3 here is CASSLDTGTYNEQFF. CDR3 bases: TGCGCCAGCAGCTTGGATACAGGGACCTACAATGAGCAGTTCTTC.

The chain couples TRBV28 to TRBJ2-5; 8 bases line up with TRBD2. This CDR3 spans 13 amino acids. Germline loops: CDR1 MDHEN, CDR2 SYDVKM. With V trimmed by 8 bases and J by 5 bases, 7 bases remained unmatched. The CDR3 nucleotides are TGTGCCAGCTATAAGCGGGAGACGGAGACCCAGTACTTC. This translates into CASYKRETETQYF.

The CDR3 DNA sequence: TGCAGCGTTCAGACAGGGGTAAATCAGCCCCAGCATTTT. It specifies CSVQTGVNQPQHF. The rearrangement links TRBV29-1 to TRBJ1-5; TRBD1 aligns across 8 bases. Trimming removed 5 bases from V and 4 bases from J; junction bases left unmatched: 4. CDR1 is SQVTM, CDR2 ANQGSEA, per germline. The CDR3 totals 13 residues.

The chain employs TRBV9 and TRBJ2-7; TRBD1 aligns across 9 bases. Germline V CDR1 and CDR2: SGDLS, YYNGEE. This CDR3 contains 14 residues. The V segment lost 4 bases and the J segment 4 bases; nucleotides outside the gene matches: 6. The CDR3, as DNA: TGTGCCAGCAGCCCAGGGACAGGGATTTACGAGCAGTACTTC. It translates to CASSPGTGIYEQYF. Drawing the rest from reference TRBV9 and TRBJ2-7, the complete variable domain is DSGVTQTPKHLITATGQRVTLRCSPRSGDLSVYWYQQSLDQGLQFLIQYYNGEERAKGNILERFSAQQFPDLHSELNLSSLELGDSALYFCASSPGTGIYEQYFGPGTRLTVT.

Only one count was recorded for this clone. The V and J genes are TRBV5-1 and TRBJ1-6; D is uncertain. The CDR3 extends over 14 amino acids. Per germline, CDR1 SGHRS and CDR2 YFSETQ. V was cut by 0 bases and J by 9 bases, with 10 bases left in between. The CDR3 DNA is TGCGCCAGCAGCTTGGATTGGGGAGCTTCACCCCTCCACTTT. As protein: CASSLDWGASPLHF.

In nucleotides, the CDR3 is TGTGCCAGCAGTTTCGGGGGGAGGGTCGGGGAGCTGTTTTTT. Translation: CASSFGGRVGELFF. The chain joins TRBV27 to TRBJ2-2; the match to TRBD2 covers 7 bases. There are 14 residues in the CDR3. V lost 3 bases to trimming and J lost 7 bases; unmatched junction nucleotides: 5. CDR1 is MNHEY and CDR2 is SMNVEV in the germline V gene (reference sequence).

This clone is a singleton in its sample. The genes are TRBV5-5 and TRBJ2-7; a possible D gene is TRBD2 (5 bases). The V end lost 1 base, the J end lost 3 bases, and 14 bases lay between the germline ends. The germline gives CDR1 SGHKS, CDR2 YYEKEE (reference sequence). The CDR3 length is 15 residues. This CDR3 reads CASSLTGVVVYEQYF. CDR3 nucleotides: TGTGCCAGCAGCTTGACCGGGGTTGTAGTCTACGAGCAGTACTTC.

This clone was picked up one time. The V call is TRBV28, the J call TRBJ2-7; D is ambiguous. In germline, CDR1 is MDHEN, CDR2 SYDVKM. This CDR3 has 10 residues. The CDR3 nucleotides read TGTGCACTACCGGCTTACGAGCAGTACTTC. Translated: CALPAYEQYF. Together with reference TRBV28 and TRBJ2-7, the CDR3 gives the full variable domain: DVKVTQSSRYLVKRTGEKVFLECVQDMDHENMFWYRQDPGLGLRLIYFSYDVKMKEKGDIPEGYSVSREKKERFSLILESASTNQTSMYLCALPAYEQYFGPGTRLTVT.

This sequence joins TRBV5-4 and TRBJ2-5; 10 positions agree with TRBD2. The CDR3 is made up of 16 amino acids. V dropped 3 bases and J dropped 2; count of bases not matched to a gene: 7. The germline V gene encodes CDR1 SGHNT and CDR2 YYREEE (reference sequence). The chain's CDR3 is CASSSALAGGQETQYF. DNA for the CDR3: TGTGCCAGCAGCTCGGCATTAGCGGGGGGACAAGAGACCCAGTACTTC.

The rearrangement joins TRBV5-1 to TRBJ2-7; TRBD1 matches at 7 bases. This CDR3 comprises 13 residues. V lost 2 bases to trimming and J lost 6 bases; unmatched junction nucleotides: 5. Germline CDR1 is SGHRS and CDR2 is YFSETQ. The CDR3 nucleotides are TGCGCCAGCAGCTTTGGGGACAGCACCGAGCAGTACTTC. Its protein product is CASSFGDSTEQYF. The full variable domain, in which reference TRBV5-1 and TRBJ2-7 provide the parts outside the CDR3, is KAGVTQTPRYLIKTRGQQVTLSCSPISGHRSVSWYQQTPGQGLQFLFEYFSETQRNKGNFPGRFSGRQFSNSRSEMNVSTLELGDSALYLCASSFGDSTEQYFGPGTRLTVT.

DNA of the CDR3: TGTGCCAGCAGACAGGGGTCCGAGGAGCCCCAGCATTTT. Translated: CASRQGSEEPQHF. The rearrangement links TRBV7-2 to TRBJ1-5; the match to TRBD1 covers 7 bases. CDR1 is SGHTA, CDR2 FQGNSA, per germline. The CDR3 loop spans 13 amino acids. The V segment lost 6 bases and the J segment 8 bases; nucleotides outside the gene matches: 7. Together with reference TRBV7-2 and TRBJ1-5, the CDR3 gives the full variable domain: GAGVSQSPSNKVTEKGKDVELRCDPISGHTALYWYRQSLGQGLEFLIYFQGNSAPDKSGLPSDRFSAERTGGSVSTLTIQRTQQEDSAVYLCASRQGSEEPQHFGDGTRLSIL.

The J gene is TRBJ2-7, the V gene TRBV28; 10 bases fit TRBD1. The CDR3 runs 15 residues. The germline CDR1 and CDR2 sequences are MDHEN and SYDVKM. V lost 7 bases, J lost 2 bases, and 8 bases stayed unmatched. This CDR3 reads CASIPGGQGAYEQYF. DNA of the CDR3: TGTGCCAGCATTCCCGGAGGACAGGGGGCCTACGAGCAGTACTTC.

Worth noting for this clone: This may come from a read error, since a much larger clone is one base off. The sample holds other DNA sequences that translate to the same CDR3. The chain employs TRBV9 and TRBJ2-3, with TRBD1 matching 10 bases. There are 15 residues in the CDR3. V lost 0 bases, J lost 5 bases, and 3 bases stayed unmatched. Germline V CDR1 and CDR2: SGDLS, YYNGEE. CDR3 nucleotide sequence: TGTGCCAGCAGCGTAGCGGGACAGGGGAAAGATACGCAGTATTTT. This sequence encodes CASSVAGQGKDTQYF.

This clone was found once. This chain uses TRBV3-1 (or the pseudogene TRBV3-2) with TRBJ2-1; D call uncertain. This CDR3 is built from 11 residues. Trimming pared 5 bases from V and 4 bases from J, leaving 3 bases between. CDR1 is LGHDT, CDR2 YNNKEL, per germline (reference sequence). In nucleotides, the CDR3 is TGTGCCAGCAGCTCTTACAATGAGCAGTTCTTC. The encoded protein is CASSSYNEQFF.

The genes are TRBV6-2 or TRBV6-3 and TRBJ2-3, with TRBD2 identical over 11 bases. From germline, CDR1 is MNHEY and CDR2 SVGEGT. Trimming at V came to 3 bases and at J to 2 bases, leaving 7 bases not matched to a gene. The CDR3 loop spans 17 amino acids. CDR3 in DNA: TGTGCCAGCAGTTATCGAACTAGCGGGGGATACACAGATACGCAGTATTTT. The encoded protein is CASSYRTSGGYTDTQYF.

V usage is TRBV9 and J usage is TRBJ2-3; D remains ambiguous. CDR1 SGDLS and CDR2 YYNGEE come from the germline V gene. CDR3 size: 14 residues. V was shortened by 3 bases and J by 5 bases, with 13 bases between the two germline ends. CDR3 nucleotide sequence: TGTGCCAGCAGCGCGGGTTGGCCCGGAGATACGCAGTATTTT. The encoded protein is CASSAGWPGDTQYF. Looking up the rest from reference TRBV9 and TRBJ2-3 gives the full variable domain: DSGVTQTPKHLITATGQRVTLRCSPRSGDLSVYWYQQSLDQGLQFLIQYYNGEERAKGNILERFSAQQFPDLHSELNLSSLELGDSALYFCASSAGWPGDTQYFGPGTRLTVL.

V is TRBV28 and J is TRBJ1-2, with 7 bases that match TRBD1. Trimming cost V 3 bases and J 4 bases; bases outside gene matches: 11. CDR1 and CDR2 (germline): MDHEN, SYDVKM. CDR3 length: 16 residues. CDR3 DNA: TGTGCCAGCAGTTTGGACGGGACAGCCGGATTCTATGGCTACACCTTC. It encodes CASSLDGTAGFYGYTF.

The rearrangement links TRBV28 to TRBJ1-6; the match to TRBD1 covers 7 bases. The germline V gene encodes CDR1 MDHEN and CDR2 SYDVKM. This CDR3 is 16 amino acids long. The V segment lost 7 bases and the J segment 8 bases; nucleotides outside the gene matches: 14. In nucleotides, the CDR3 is TGTGCCAGCACCCGCCGACCGGGACAGTTTTATTCACCCCTCCACTTT. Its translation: CASTRRPGQFYSPLHF. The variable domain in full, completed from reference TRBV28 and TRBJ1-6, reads DVKVTQSSRYLVKRTGEKVFLECVQDMDHENMFWYRQDPGLGLRLIYFSYDVKMKEKGDIPEGYSVSREKKERFSLILESASTNQTSMYLCASTRRPGQFYSPLHFGNGTRLTVT.

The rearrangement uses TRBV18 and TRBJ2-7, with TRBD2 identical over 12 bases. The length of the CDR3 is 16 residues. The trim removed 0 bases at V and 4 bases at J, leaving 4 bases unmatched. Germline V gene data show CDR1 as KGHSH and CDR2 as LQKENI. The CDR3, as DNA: TGTGCCAGCTCACCACCCGGACTAGCGGGACTGTACGAGCAGTACTTC. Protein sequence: CASSPPGLAGLYEQYF. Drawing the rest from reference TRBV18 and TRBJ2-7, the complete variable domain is NAGVMQNPRHLVRRRGQEARLRCSPMKGHSHVYWYRQLPEEGLKFMVYLQKENIIDESGMPKERFSAEFPKEGPSILRIQQVVRGDSAAYFCASSPPGLAGLYEQYFGPGTRLTVT.

In DNA form, the CDR3 reads TGTGCCAGTAGTCAGGACAGGGGTCAGCCCCAGCATTTT. Translated: CASSQDRGQPQHF. The chain joins TRBV19 to TRBJ1-5, with TRBD1 matching 9 bases. Germline V lookup: CDR1 LNHDA, CDR2 SQIVND (reference sequence). V lost 5 bases to trimming and J lost 6 bases; unmatched junction nucleotides: 2. The CDR3 is 13 amino acids.

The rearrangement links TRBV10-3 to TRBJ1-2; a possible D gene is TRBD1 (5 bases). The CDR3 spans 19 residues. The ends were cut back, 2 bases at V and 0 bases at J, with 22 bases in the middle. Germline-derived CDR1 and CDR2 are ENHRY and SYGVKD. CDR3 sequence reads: CAISETTRSRDSSNYGYTF. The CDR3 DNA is TGTGCCATCAGTGAGACCACCCGATCCCGAGACAGTTCTAACTATGGCTACACCTTC.

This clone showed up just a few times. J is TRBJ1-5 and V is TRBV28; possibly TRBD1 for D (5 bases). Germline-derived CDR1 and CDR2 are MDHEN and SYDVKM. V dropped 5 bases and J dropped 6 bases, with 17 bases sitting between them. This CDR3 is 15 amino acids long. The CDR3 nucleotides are TGTGCCAGCAGTACCGTCGGGGGTAGCGGTCAGCCCCAGCATTTT. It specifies CASSTVGGSGQPQHF.

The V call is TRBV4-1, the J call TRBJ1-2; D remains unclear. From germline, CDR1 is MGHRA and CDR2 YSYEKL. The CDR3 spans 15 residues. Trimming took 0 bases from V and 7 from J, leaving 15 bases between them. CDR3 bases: TGCGCCAGCAGCCAAGAGGGTACGATAAACAGTGGCTACACCTTC. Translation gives CASSQEGTINSGYTF.

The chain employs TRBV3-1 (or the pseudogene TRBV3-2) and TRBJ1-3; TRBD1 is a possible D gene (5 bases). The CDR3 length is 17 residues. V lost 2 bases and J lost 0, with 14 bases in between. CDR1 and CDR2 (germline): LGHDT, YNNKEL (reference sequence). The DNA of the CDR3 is TGTGCCAGCAGCCAATTCACAGGCCGAAGCTCTGGAAACACCATATATTTT. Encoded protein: CASSQFTGRSSGNTIYF.

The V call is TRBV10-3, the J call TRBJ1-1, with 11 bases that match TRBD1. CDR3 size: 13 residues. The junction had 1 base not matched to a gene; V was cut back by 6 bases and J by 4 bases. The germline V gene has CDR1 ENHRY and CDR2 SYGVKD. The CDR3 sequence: CAIRGTGGTEAFF. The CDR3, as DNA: TGTGCCATCAGGGGGACAGGGGGCACTGAAGCTTTCTTT.

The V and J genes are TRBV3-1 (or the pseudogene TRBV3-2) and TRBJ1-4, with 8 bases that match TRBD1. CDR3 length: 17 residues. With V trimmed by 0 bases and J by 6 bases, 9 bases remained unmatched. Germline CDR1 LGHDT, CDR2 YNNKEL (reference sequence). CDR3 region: CASSQDLGQGLYEKLFF. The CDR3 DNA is TGTGCCAGCAGCCAAGATCTTGGACAGGGATTATATGAAAAACTGTTTTTT.